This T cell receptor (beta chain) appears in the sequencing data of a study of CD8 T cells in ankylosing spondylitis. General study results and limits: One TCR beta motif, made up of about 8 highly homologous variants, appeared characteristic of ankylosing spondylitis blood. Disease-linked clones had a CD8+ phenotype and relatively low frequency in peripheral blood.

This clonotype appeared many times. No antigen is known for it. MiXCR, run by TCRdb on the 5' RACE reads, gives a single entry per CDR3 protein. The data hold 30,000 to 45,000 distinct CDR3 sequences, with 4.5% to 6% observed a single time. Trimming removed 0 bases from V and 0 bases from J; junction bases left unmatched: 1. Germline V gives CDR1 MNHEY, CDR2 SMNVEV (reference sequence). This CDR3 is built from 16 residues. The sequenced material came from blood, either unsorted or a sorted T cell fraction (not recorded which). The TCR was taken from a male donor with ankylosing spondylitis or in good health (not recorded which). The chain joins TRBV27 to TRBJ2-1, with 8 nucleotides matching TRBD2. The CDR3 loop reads CASSLSGTSSYNEQFF. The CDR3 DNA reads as TGTGCCAGCAGTTTATCCGGGACTAGCTCCTACAATGAGCAGTTCTTC.